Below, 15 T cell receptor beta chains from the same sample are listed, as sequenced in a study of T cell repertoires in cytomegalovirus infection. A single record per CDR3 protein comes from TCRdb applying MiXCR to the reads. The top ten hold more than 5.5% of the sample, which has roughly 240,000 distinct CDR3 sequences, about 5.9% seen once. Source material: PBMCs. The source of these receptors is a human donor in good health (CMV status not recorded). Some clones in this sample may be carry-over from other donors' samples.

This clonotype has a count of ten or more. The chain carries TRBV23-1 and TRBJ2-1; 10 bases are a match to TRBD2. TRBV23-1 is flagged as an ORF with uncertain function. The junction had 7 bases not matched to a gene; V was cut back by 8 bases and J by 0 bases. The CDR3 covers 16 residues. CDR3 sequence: CASGHSGGSSYNEQFF. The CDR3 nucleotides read TGCGCCAGCGGGCATAGCGGGGGGAGCTCCTACAATGAGCAGTTCTTC.

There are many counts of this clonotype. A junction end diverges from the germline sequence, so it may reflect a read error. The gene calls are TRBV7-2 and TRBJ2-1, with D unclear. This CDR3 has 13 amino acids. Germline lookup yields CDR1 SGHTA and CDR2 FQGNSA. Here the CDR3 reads CASSPTSDHNFVF. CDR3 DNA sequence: TGTGCCAGCAGCCCGACATCGGACCACAACTTTGTCTTC.

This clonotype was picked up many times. CDR3 sequence reads: CASTTDRGNTEAFF. The CDR3 DNA is TGTGCCAGCACCACGGACAGGGGTAACACTGAAGCTTTCTTT. J is TRBJ1-1 and V is TRBV14, with TRBD1 identical over 9 bases. Per the germline V gene, CDR1 is SGHDN and CDR2 is FVKESK. This CDR3 is built from 14 residues. With V trimmed by 7 bases and J by 2 bases, 5 bases remained unmatched.

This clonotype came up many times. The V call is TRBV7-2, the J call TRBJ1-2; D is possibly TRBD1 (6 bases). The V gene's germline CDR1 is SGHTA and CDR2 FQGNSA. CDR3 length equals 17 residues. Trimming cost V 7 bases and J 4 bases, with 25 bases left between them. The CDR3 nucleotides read TGTGCCAGCAAGTTTGGTGGGGGCGCACGTCTACTCTATGGCTACACCTTC. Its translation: CASKFGGGARLLYGYTF. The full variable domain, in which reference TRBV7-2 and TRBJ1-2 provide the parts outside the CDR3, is GAGVSQSPSNKVTEKGKDVELRCDPISGHTALYWYRQSLGQGLEFLIYFQGNSAPDKSGLPSDRFSAERTGGSVSTLTIQRTQQEDSAVYLCASKFGGGARLLYGYTFGSGTRLTVV.

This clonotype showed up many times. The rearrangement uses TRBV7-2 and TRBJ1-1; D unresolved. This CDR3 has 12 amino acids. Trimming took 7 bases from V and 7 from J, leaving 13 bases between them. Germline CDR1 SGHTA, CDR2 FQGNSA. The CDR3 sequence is CASTPFVGEAFF. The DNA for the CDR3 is TGTGCCAGCACCCCGTTCGTAGGTGAAGCTTTCTTT. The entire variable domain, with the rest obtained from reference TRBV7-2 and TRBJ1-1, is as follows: GAGVSQSPSNKVTEKGKDVELRCDPISGHTALYWYRQSLGQGLEFLIYFQGNSAPDKSGLPSDRFSAERTGGSVSTLTIQRTQQEDSAVYLCASTPFVGEAFFGQGTRLTVV.

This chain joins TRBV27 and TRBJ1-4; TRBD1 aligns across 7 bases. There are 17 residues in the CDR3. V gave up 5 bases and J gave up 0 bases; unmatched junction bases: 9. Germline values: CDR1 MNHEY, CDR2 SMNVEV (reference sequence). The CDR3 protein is CASSGRGQTPTNEKLFF. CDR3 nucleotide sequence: TGTGCCAGCAGTGGACGGGGACAGACGCCAACTAATGAAAAACTGTTTTTT.

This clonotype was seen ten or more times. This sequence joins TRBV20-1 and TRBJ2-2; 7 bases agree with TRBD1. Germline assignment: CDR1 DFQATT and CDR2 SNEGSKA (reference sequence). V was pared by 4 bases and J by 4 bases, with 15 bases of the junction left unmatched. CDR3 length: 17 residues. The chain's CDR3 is CSAISDRAHPSTGELFF. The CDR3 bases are TGCAGTGCTATATCCGACAGGGCGCATCCAAGCACCGGGGAGCTGTTTTTT.

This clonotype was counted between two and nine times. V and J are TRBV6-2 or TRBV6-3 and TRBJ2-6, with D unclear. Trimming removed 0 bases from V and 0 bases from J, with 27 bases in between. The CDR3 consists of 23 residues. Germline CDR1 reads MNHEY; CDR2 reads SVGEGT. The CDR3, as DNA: TGTGCCAGCAGTTACTCTTCGACCACCACAATCCACCAATCCCTCTCTGGGGCCAACGTCCTGACTTTC. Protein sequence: CASSYSSTTTIHQSLSGANVLTF.

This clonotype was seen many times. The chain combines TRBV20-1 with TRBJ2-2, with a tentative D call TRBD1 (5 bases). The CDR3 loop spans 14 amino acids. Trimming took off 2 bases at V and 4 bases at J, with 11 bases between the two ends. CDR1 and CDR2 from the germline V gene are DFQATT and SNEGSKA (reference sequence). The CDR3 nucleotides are TGCAGTGCTAGAAGGGGCCTAACCACCGGGGAGCTGTTTTTT. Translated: CSARRGLTTGELFF.

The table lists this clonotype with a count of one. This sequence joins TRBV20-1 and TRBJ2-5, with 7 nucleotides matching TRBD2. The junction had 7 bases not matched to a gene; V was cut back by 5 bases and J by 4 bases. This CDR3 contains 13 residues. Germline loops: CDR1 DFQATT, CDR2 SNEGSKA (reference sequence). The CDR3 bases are TGCAGTGCTCCGCTTGGACTAGGAGAGACCCAGTACTTC. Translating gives CSAPLGLGETQYF.

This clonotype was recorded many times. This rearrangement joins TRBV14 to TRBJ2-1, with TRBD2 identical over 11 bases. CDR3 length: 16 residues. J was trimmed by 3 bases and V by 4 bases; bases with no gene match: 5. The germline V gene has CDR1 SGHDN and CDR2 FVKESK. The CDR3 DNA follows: TGTGCCAGCAGCCTTAGCGGGGGGGCCAACTACAATGAGCAGTTCTTC. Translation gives CASSLSGGANYNEQFF.

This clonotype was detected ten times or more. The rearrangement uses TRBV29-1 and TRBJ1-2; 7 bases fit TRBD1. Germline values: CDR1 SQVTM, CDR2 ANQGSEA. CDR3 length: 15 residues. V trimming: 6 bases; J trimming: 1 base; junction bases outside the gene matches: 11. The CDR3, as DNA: TGCAGCGTCGATTTTCCCGGGACAGATAACTATGGCTACACCTTC. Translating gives CSVDFPGTDNYGYTF.

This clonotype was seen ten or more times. This CDR3 is CASSYLSWNNEQFF. The CDR3 nucleotides are TGTGCCAGCAGTTACCTTTCTTGGAACAATGAGCAGTTCTTC. The V gene is TRBV6-2 or TRBV6-3, the J gene TRBJ2-1; D uncertain. Trimming took 2 bases from V and 5 from J, leaving 10 bases between them. Germline values: CDR1 MNHEY, CDR2 SVGEGT. The CDR3 runs to 14 residues.

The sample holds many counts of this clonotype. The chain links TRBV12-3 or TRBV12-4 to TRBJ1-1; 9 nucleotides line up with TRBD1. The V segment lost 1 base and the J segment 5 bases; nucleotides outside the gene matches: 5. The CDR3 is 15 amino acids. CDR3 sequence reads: CASSLGQGERTEAFF. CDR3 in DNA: TGTGCCAGCAGTTTAGGACAGGGGGAGAGGACTGAAGCTTTCTTT.

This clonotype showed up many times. The CDR3 region is CSATSDRVGQPQHF. CDR3 nucleotides: TGCAGTGCTACAAGCGACAGGGTCGGACAGCCCCAGCATTTT. The V gene is TRBV20-1, the J gene TRBJ1-5; 7 bases line up with TRBD1. The trim removed 4 bases at V and 7 bases at J, leaving 10 bases unmatched. The CDR3 is 14 residues long. Germline V gives CDR1 DFQATT, CDR2 SNEGSKA (reference sequence).